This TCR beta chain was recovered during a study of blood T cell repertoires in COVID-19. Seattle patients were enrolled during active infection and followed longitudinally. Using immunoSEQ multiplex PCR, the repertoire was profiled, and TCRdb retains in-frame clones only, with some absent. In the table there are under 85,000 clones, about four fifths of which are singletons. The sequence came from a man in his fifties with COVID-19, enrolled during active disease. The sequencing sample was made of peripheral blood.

The chain's CDR3 is CASSLGGRANYGYTF. In DNA, the CDR3 is TGTGCCAGCAGCTTGGGTGGCAGGGCTAACTATGGCTACACCTTC. The chain couples TRBV5-8 to TRBJ1-2; weak D call: TRBD1 (5 bases). There are 15 residues in the CDR3. In germline, CDR1 is SGHTS, CDR2 YDEGEE. Trimming took 0 bases from V and 0 from J, leaving 9 bases between them.